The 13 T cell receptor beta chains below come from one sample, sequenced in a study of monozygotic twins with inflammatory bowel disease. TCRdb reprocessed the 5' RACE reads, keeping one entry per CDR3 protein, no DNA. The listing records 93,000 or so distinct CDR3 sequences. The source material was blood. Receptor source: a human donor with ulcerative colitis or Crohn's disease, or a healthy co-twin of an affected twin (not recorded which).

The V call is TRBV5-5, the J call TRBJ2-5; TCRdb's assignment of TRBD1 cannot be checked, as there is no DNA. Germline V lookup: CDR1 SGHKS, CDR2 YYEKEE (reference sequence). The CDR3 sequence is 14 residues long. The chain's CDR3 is CASSLSRGQETQYF.

The CDR3 sequence: CASSGRESYGYTF. The genes are TRBV5-1 and TRBJ1-2; TCRdb designates TRBD1, a call that cannot be tested without DNA. Germline V CDR1 and CDR2: SGHRS, YFSETQ. CDR3 length: 13 amino acids.

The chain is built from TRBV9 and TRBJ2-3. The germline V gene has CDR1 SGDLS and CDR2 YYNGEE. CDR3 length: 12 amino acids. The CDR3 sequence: CASSVNGDTQYF.

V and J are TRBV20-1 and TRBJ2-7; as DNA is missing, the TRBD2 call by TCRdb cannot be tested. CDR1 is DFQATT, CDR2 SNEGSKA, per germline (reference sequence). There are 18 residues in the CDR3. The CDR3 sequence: CSASPTSGSLRSIYEQYF.

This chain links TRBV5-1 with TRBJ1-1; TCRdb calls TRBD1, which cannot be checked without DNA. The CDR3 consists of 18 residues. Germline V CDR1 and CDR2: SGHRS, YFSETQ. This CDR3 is CASSRLWDRGLRRAEAFF. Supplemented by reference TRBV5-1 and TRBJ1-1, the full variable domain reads KAGVTQTPRYLIKTRGQQVTLSCSPISGHRSVSWYQQTPGQGLQFLFEYFSETQRNKGNFPGRFSGRQFSNSRSEMNVSTLELGDSALYLCASSRLWDRGLRRAEAFFGQGTRLTVV.

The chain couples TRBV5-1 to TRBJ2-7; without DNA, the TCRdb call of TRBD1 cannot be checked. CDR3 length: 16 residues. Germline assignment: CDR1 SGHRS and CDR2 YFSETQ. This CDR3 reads CASRGEPRINSYEQYF.

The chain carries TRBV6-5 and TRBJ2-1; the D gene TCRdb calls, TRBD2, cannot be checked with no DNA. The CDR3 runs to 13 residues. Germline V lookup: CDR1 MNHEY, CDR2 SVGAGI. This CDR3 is CASSLAGVNEQFF.

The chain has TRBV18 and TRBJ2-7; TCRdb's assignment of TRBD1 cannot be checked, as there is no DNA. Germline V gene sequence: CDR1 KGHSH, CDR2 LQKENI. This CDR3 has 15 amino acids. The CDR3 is CASSPGQGAYYEQYF.

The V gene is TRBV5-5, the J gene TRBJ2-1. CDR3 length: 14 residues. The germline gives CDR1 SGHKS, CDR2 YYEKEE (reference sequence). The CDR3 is CASSSTILAAEQFF. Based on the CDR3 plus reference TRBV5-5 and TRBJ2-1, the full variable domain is DAGVTQSPTHLIKTRGQQVTLRCSPISGHKSVSWYQQVLGQGPQFIFQYYEKEERGRGNFPDRFSARQFPNYSSELNVNALLLGDSALYLCASSSTILAAEQFFGPGTRLTVL.

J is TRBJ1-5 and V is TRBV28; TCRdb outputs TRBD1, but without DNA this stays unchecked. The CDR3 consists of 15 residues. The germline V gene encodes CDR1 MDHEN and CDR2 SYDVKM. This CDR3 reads CASTLDSIGYQPQHF. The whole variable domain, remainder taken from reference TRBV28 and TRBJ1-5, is DVKVTQSSRYLVKRTGEKVFLECVQDMDHENMFWYRQDPGLGLRLIYFSYDVKMKEKGDIPEGYSVSREKKERFSLILESASTNQTSMYLCASTLDSIGYQPQHFGDGTRLSIL.

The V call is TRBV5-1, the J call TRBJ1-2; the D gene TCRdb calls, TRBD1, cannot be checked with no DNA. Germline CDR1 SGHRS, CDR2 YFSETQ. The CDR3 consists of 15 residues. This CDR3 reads CASSMDRVGAQGYTF.

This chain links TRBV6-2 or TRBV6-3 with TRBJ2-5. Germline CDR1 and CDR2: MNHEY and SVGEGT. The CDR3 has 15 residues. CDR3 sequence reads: CASSRRPGVQETQYF.

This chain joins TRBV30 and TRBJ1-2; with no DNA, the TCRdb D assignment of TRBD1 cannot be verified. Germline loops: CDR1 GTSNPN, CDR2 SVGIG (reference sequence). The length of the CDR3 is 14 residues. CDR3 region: CAWTHPGGFWGYTF.